This TCR beta chain was identified in a study of shared clonotypes between healthy human individuals. Here immunoSEQ multiplex PCR was the method, and the copy in TCRdb shows in-frame clones only, minus some. Counted here are about 1.5 million clones, approximately 98% occurring once; the ten biggest clones make up roughly 0.42%. Germline loops: CDR1 MGHRA, CDR2 YSYEKL. The CDR3 runs 16 residues. V was pared by 1 base and J by 2 bases, with 8 bases of the junction left unmatched. Among the donors, all were Caucasian adults who lived in Nashville, Tennessee. This sequence was found in a man aged 30 to 39 in good health. The chain combines TRBV4-1 with TRBJ2-7; 7 bases agree with TRBD2. Sequenced material: naive CD4+ T cells sorted from blood. Described subset: CD45RA+ positively selected. The CDR3 sequence is CASSQALLATTYEQYF. Here the CDR3 DNA reads TGCGCCAGCAGCCAAGCACTACTAGCGACTACCTACGAGCAGTACTTC.